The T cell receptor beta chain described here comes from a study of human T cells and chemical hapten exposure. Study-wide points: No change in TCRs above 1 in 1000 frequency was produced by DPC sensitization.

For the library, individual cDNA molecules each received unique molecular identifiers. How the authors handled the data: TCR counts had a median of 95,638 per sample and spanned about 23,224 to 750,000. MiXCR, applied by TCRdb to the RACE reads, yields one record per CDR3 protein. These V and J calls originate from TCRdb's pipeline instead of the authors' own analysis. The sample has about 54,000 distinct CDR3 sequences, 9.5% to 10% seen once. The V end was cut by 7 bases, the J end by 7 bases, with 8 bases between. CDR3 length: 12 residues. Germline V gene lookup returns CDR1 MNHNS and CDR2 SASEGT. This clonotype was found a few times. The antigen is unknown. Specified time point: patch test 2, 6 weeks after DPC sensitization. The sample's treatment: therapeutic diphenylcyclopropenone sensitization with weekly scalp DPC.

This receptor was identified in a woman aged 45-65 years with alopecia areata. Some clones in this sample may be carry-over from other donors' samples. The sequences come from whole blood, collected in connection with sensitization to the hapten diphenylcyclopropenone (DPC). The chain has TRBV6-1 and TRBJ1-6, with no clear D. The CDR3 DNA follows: TGTGCCAGCAATCTCCTCAATTCACCCCTCCACTTT. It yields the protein CASNLLNSPLHF.